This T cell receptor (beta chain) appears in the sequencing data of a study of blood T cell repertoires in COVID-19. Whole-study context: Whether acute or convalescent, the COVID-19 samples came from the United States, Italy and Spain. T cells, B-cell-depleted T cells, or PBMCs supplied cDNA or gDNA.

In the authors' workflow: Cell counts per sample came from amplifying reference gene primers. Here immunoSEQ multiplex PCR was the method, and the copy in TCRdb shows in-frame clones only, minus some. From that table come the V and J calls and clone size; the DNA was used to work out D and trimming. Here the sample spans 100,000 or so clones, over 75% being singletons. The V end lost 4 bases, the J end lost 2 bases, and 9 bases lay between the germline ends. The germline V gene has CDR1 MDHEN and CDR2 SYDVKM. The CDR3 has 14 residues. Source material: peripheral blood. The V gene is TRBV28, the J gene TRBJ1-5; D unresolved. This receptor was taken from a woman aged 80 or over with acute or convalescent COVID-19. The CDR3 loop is CASSSWAGNQPQHF. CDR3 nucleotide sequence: TGTGCCAGCAGTTCGTGGGCAGGCAATCAGCCCCAGCATTTT.